The source of this T cell receptor beta chain is a study of T cell responses to AZD1222 COVID-19 vaccine. The repertoire was sequenced with immunoSEQ multiplex PCR; TCRdb's copy has only in-frame clones and lacks some. The sample carries 120,000 or so clones, 90% recorded once. J lost 0 bases, V lost 6 bases, and 4 bases had no gene match. The CDR3 is 14 amino acids. Per the germline V gene, CDR1 is ENHRY and CDR2 is SYGVKD. This clonotype was obtained from an adult in good health. The material was peripheral blood, obtained on day 0 of AZD1222 vaccination. The gene calls are TRBV10-3 and TRBJ1-1, with 7 nucleotides matching TRBD1. The CDR3 DNA is TGTGCCATCAGCAGACAGGGCATGAACACTGAAGCTTTCTTT. Encoded protein: CAISRQGMNTEAFF.